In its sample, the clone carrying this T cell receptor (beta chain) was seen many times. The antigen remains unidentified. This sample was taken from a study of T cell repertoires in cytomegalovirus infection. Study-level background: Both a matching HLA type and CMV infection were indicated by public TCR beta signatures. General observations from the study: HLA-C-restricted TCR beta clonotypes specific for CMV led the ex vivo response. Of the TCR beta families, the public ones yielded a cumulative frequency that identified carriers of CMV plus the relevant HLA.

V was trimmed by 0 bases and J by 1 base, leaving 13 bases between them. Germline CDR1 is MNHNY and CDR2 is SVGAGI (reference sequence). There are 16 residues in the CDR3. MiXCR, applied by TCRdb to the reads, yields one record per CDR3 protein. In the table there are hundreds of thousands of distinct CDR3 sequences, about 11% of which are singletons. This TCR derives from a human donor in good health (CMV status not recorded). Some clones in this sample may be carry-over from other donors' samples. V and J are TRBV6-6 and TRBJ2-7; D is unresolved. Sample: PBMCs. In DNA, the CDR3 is TGTGCCAGCAGTTACTCGTTTTATTCTAGATCCTACGAGCAGTACTTC. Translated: CASSYSFYSRSYEQYF.